Shown below are 7 T cell receptor beta chains from a single sample sequenced in a study of blood T cell repertoires in COVID-19. Libraries were prepared by immunoSEQ multiplex PCR; TCRdb keeps only in-frame clonotypes and omits some of them. Of around 300,000 clones in the sample, 90% were seen once. The specimen sequenced was peripheral blood. The receptor set was obtained from a woman aged 40 to 50 with COVID-19, enrolled during active disease.

The chain links TRBV3-1 (or the pseudogene TRBV3-2) to TRBJ1-5, with 7 bases identical to TRBD1. CDR1 and CDR2 (germline): LGHDT, YNNKEL (reference sequence). V lost 4 bases and J lost 5; bases outside the gene matches: 2. This CDR3 has 13 amino acids. The CDR3 region is CASSRDRDQPQHF. CDR3 coding DNA: TGTGCCAGCAGCCGAGACAGGGATCAGCCCCAGCATTTT.

This clone was recorded a few times. The gene calls are TRBV19 and TRBJ1-2; D ambiguous. There are 12 residues in the CDR3. Per germline, CDR1 LNHDA and CDR2 SQIVND (reference sequence). Between the trimmed V and J ends, which lost 6 bases and 8 bases, there was a span of 13 bases. The CDR3 nucleotides are TGTGCCAGTAGCCCTGATAGCGGGGGCTACACCTTC. It specifies CASSPDSGGYTF.

This clone occurred once. CDR3 DNA sequence: TGTGCCAGCAGTGAATCGGGGAACATAGGTGAAAAACTGTTTTTT. Protein sequence: CASSESGNIGEKLFF. The chain recombines TRBV6-1 with TRBJ1-4; D remains unclear. The CDR3 extends over 15 amino acids. V lost 2 bases and J lost 7, with 14 bases in between. Germline V gene lookup returns CDR1 MNHNS and CDR2 SASEGT.

The CDR3 bases are TGTGCCAGCAACCAGGGGGTATTCTGGGACACCATATATTTT. Encoded protein: CASNQGVFWDTIYF. This chain links TRBV9 with TRBJ1-3; 7 bases are shared with TRBD1. This CDR3 contains 14 residues. Unmatched junction bases numbered 11, after V lost 6 bases and J lost 8 bases. Germline V gene sequence: CDR1 SGDLS, CDR2 YYNGEE.

This clone has only one observation. The V call is TRBV18, the J call TRBJ1-5, with 7 nucleotides matching TRBD1. V was clipped by 3 bases and J by 6 bases; unmatched bases: 8. The CDR3 is made up of 15 amino acids. The germline gives CDR1 KGHSH, CDR2 LQKENI. The CDR3 reads CASSPQTGNGQPQHF. The CDR3 nucleotides are TGTGCCAGCTCACCCCAGACAGGGAACGGTCAGCCCCAGCATTTT.

This chain connects TRBV30 to TRBJ2-7; D might be TRBD2 (6 bases). The V gene lost 5 bases and the J gene lost 4 bases, with 9 bases spanning the gap. The CDR3 contains 11 residues. Germline CDR1 reads GTSNPN; CDR2 reads SVGIG (reference sequence). In DNA, the CDR3 is TGTGCCTGGGGGACTGAATACGAGCAGTACTTC. Protein product: CAWGTEYEQYF. Complete variable domain (other parts from reference TRBV30 and TRBJ2-7): SQTIHQWPATLVQPVGSPLSLECTVEGTSNPNLYWYRQAAGRGLQLLFYSVGIGQISSEVPQNLSASRPQDRQFILSSKKLLLSDSGFYLCAWGTEYEQYFGPGTRLTVT.

This chain connects TRBV6-2 or TRBV6-3 to TRBJ1-1; 8 nucleotides agree with TRBD1. The CDR3 is 11 residues long. The V segment lost 6 bases and the J segment 11 bases; nucleotides outside the gene matches: 5. Germline V gene data show CDR1 as MNHEY and CDR2 as SVGEGT. CDR3 region: CASSGQGGAFF. The DNA for the CDR3 is TGTGCCAGCAGCGGACAGGGTGGGGCTTTCTTT.